The subject of this entry is one TCR beta chain. This record belongs to a study of blood T cell repertoires in COVID-19. For the study at large: The cDNA or gDNA used as material had been derived from T cells, B-cell-depleted T cells, or PBMCs.

V shed 5 bases and J shed 7 bases, with 13 bases lying between them. This CDR3 is 13 amino acids long. Per germline, CDR1 KGHDR and CDR2 SFDVKD. Assay: immunoSEQ multiplex PCR; the TCRdb copy retains only in-frame clones and omits some. The data contain approximately 69,000 clones, approximately 91% of them singletons. The receptor's source is a man aged 50 to 60 with acute or convalescent COVID-19. The sequencing sample was made of peripheral blood. V gene TRBV24-1 combines with J gene TRBJ1-2; D is perhaps TRBD1 (5 bases). The DNA of the CDR3 is TGTGCCACCAGTGCCGGCAGGGAAGGTGGCTACACCTTC. Amino acid sequence: CATSAGREGGYTF.